This record looks at one T cell receptor beta chain sequence and its context. Germline V gene data show CDR1 as MNHEY and CDR2 as SVGAGI. V lost 6 bases and J lost 6, with 18 bases in between. The CDR3 covers 15 residues. The entry originates in a study of technical replicates of blood from several donors. Using immunoSEQ multiplex PCR, the repertoire was profiled, and TCRdb retains in-frame clones only, with some absent. This table holds some 100,000 clones, approximately 96% found once. Input material: T cells isolated from PBMCs. This receptor was obtained from a human donor in good health. The chain has TRBV6-5 and TRBJ2-1; D may be TRBD2 (6 bases). For the CDR3, the DNA is TGTGCCAGCAGATTCGTTATAGGGGAGGCCAATGAGCAGTTCTTC. This sequence encodes CASRFVIGEANEQFF.